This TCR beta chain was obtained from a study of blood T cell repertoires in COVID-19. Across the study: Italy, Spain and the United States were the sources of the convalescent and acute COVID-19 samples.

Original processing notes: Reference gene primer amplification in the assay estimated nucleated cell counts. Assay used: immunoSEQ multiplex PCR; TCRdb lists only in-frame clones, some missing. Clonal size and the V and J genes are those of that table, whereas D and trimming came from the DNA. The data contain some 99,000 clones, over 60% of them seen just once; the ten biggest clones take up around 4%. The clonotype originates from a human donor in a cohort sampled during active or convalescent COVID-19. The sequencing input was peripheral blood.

CDR3 region: CASSPNIGNQPQHF. Here the CDR3 DNA reads TGCGCCAGCAGCCCTAATATTGGCAATCAGCCCCAGCATTTT. This chain links TRBV4-3 with TRBJ1-5, with unresolved D. Between the trimmed V and J ends, which lost 4 bases and 2 bases, there was a span of 9 bases. Germline V gene sequence: CDR1 LGHNA, CDR2 YSLEER. This CDR3 is 14 amino acids long.